Sequencing of this T cell receptor beta chain was carried out in a study of low-dose radiotherapy and immunotherapy resistance in tumors. Looking at the study overall: A dose of 0.5 Gy per fraction was delivered to Cohort 1 every 2 weeks, for a total of 6.5 Gy. Intravenous ipilimumab 1 mg/kg every six weeks was given with nivolumab 240 mg every two weeks.

This sample's time point: before trial treatment. Eligibility required advanced solid tumors lacking tumor-infiltrating lymphocytes. The trim removed 5 bases at V and 9 bases at J, leaving 6 bases unmatched. Germline V gives CDR1 SGHTA, CDR2 FQGNSA. The CDR3 totals 15 residues. Priming of first-strand cDNA relied on TRAV- and TRBV-specific primers (covering alpha and beta chains). TCR amplification involved 20 PCR cycles with a constant-region primer and V-primer adapter. TCRdb called the reads again in MiXCR, with one record for every CDR3 protein. The sample carries more than 70,000 distinct CDR3 sequences, roughly 30% recorded once.

Source: PBMCs, taken before treatment. This TCR derives from a female donor with ovarian cancer. The chain has TRBV7-2 and TRBJ1-6; 11 bases align to TRBD1. For the CDR3, the DNA is TGTGCCAGCAGCGTACCCGGGACAGGGGGTTCACCCCTCCACTTT. Its protein product is CASSVPGTGGSPLHF. Full variable domain (outside the CDR3, taken from reference TRBV7-2 and TRBJ1-6): GAGVSQSPSNKVTEKGKDVELRCDPISGHTALYWYRQSLGQGLEFLIYFQGNSAPDKSGLPSDRFSAERTGGSVSTLTIQRTQQEDSAVYLCASSVPGTGGSPLHFGNGTRLTVT.